A selection of T cell receptor beta chains follows, all from one sample in a study of technical replicates of blood from a few donors. Data came from immunoSEQ multiplex PCR; TCRdb stores just in-frame clones and leaves some out. The data show about 83,000 clones, with 92% seen just once and about 0.27% held by the top ten. Sequenced input: T cells isolated from PBMCs. The source of these receptors is a human donor in good health. The CDR3 runs from the conserved cysteine through the conserved F or W. A D gene is named only where the DNA matches it firmly. Only part of the rows carry a size: once, few, many, or a class if the clone is expanded.

D: TRBD1; J: TRBJ2-3; V: TRBV27; size: NA; CDR3: CASSRDRGTDTQYF; DNA: TGTGCCAGCAGCCGGGACAGGGGCACAGATACGCAGTATTTT
D: TRBD2; J: TRBJ2-7; V: TRBV15; size: once; CDR3: CATSRDLRRELSYEQYF; DNA: TGTGCCACCAGCAGAGATTTGAGGCGGGAGCTCTCCTACGAGCAGTACTTC
D: NA; J: TRBJ2-2; V: TRBV7-6; size: NA; CDR3: CASSLGFGGELFF; DNA: TGTGCCAGCAGCTTAGGATTCGGCGGGGAGCTGTTTTTT
D: NA; J: TRBJ2-7; V: TRBV9; size: NA; CDR3: CASSVSANSYEQYF; DNA: TGTGCCAGCAGCGTCTCTGCGAACTCCTACGAGCAGTACTTC
D: NA; J: TRBJ1-2; V: TRBV7-9; size: NA; CDR3: CASSNRSDSFLYGYTF; DNA: TGTGCCAGCAGCAACAGGTCTGACAGTTTCTTGTATGGCTACACCTTC
D: TRBD1; J: TRBJ2-3; V: TRBV27; size: NA; CDR3: CASRTGTGGTDTQYF; DNA: TGTGCCAGCAGGACCGGGACAGGGGGCACAGATACGCAGTATTTT
D: TRBD2; J: TRBJ2-6; V: TRBV27; size: once; CDR3: CASSLRTSGSASGANVLTF; DNA: TGTGCCAGCAGTCTACGGACTAGCGGGAGTGCTTCTGGGGCCAACGTCCTGACTTTC
D: TRBD1; J: TRBJ1-5; V: TRBV30; size: NA; CDR3: CAWGTGGGPQHF; DNA: TGTGCCTGGGGGACAGGCGGAGGGCCCCAGCATTTT
D: NA; J: TRBJ1-2; V: TRBV19; size: NA; CDR3: CASSTSWQGYGYTF; DNA: TGTGCCAGTAGTACGAGTTGGCAGGGCTATGGCTACACCTTC
D: NA; J: TRBJ1-2; V: TRBV15; size: NA; CDR3: CATSTRTEAYGYTF; DNA: TGTGCCACCAGCACAAGGACAGAAGCCTATGGCTACACCTTC
D: NA; J: TRBJ1-1; V: TRBV30; size: NA; CDR3: CAWGRMNTEAFF; DNA: TGTGCGTGGGGGAGAATGAACACTGAAGCTTTCTTT
D: TRBD1; J: TRBJ2-2; V: TRBV5-4; size: NA; CDR3: CASSSRQGPNTGELFF; DNA: TGTGCCAGCAGCTCAAGACAGGGTCCGAACACCGGGGAGCTGTTTTTT
D: NA; J: TRBJ1-3; V: TRBV4-1; size: NA; CDR3: CASSHRFSGNTIYF; DNA: TGCGCCAGCAGCCACAGGTTTTCTGGAAACACCATATATTTT
D: NA; J: TRBJ1-1; V: TRBV20-1; size: NA; CDR3: CSANKNTEAFF; DNA: TGCAGTGCGAACAAGAACACTGAAGCTTTCTTT
D: NA; J: TRBJ1-1; V: TRBV19; size: NA; CDR3: CASSSNQFTEAFF; DNA: TGTGCCAGTAGTAGCAATCAGTTTACTGAAGCTTTCTTT
D: NA; J: TRBJ1-1; V: TRBV20-1; size: NA; CDR3: CSAGRMEAFF; DNA: TGCAGTGCCGGGAGGATGGAAGCTTTCTTT
D: NA; J: TRBJ2-7; V: TRBV4-1; size: once; CDR3: CASSRTVGRRSSYEQYF; DNA: TGCGCCAGCAGCCGCACGGTGGGCCGGCGAAGCTCCTACGAGCAGTACTTC
D: TRBD1; J: TRBJ1-2; V: TRBV2; size: NA; CDR3: CASLEGQNYGYTF; DNA: TGTGCCAGCCTGGAGGGACAGAACTATGGCTACACCTTC
D: TRBD2; J: TRBJ2-5; V: TRBV5-1; size: NA; CDR3: CASSRSGRAQETQYF; DNA: TGCGCCAGCAGTAGGAGCGGGAGGGCCCAAGAGACCCAGTACTTC
D: NA; J: TRBJ1-1; V: TRBV9; size: NA; CDR3: CASSASRGGPGNTEAFF; DNA: TGTGCCAGCAGCGCCTCGAGGGGGGGCCCAGGGAACACTGAAGCTTTCTTT
D: NA; J: TRBJ2-1; V: TRBV5-1; size: NA; CDR3: CASSFLANEQFF; DNA: TGCGCCAGCAGCTTTCTAGCCAATGAGCAGTTCTTC
D: TRBD1; J: TRBJ1-2; V: TRBV29-1; size: NA; CDR3: CSVVRGTGSAVYGYTF; DNA: TGCAGCGTGGTCCGTGGGACAGGGTCGGCCGTCTATGGCTACACCTTC
D: TRBD2; J: TRBJ2-3; V: TRBV10-3; size: NA; CDR3: CAISGLAGAHTDTQYF; DNA: TGTGCCATCAGTGGACTAGCGGGAGCACACACAGATACGCAGTATTTT
D: NA; J: TRBJ2-1; V: TRBV9; size: NA; CDR3: CASSVAVHEQFF; DNA: TGTGCCAGCAGCGTAGCCGTCCATGAGCAGTTCTTC
D: NA; J: TRBJ2-3; V: TRBV27; size: NA; CDR3: CASSSTSTDTQYF; DNA: TGTGCCAGCAGTTCTACTAGCACAGATACGCAGTATTTT
D: TRBD2; J: TRBJ2-7; V: TRBV9; size: NA; CDR3: CASSVGRTSGFGYEQYF; DNA: TGTGCCAGCAGCGTAGGCAGGACTAGCGGCTTCGGGTACGAGCAGTACTTC
D: TRBD1; J: TRBJ1-4; V: TRBV2; size: NA; CDR3: CASRRGTASNEKLFF; DNA: TGTGCCAGCAGGAGGGGGACAGCTTCAAATGAAAAACTGTTTTTT
D: NA; J: TRBJ2-7; V: TRBV5-4; size: NA; CDR3: CASSWGLYEQYF; DNA: TGTGCCAGCAGCTGGGGACTCTACGAGCAGTACTTC
D: TRBD2; J: TRBJ2-3; V: TRBV6-4; size: NA; CDR3: CASSDAAIVSGRALADTQYF; DNA: TGTGCCAGCAGTGACGCCGCAATCGTTAGCGGGAGGGCGTTAGCAGATACGCAGTATTTT
D: NA; J: TRBJ1-2; V: TRBV4-1; size: NA; CDR3: CASRSSGSGDGYTF; DNA: TGCGCCAGCAGGTCCTCGGGGTCGGGGGATGGCTACACCTTC
D: TRBD2; J: TRBJ2-7; V: TRBV6-5; size: NA; CDR3: CASSYGGGLSYEQYF; DNA: TGTGCCAGCAGTTACGGGGGGGGTCTAAGCTACGAGCAGTACTTC
D: NA; J: TRBJ1-2; V: TRBV28; size: NA; CDR3: CASTPMPGGYTF; DNA: TGTGCCAGCACACCAATGCCGGGAGGCTACACCTTC
D: TRBD2; J: TRBJ2-1; V: TRBV2; size: NA; CDR3: CASSPVFRTRVLNEQFF; DNA: TGTGCCAGCAGCCCCGTTTTCCGGACTAGGGTGTTGAATGAGCAGTTCTTC
D: NA; J: TRBJ2-1; V: TRBV20-1; size: NA; CDR3: CSAAPRREQFF; DNA: TGCAGTGCTGCCCCCCGCCGGGAGCAGTTCTTC
D: NA; J: TRBJ2-2; V: TRBV19; size: NA; CDR3: CASSTLAANTGELFF; DNA: TGTGCCAGTAGTACGCTAGCTGCGAACACCGGGGAGCTGTTTTTT
D: NA; J: TRBJ2-1; V: TRBV11-3; size: NA; CDR3: CASSPLSNEQFF; DNA: TGTGCCAGCAGCCCCCTTAGCAATGAGCAGTTCTTC
D: NA; J: TRBJ2-7; V: TRBV18; size: NA; CDR3: CASSLNPSSYEQYF; DNA: TGTGCCAGCTCTCTAAACCCTAGCTCCTACGAGCAGTACTTC
D: TRBD1; J: TRBJ2-7; V: TRBV25-1; size: NA; CDR3: CASSDPTGGFYEQYF; DNA: TGTGCCAGCAGTGACCCGACAGGGGGTTTCTACGAGCAGTACTTC
D: TRBD1; J: TRBJ1-5; V: TRBV28; size: NA; CDR3: CASSIRRDRGGNQPQHF; DNA: TGTGCCAGCAGTATCCGCCGGGACAGGGGTGGCAATCAGCCCCAGCATTTT
D: NA; J: TRBJ1-4; V: TRBV5-1; size: NA; CDR3: CASSLGFGGGGKLFF; DNA: TGCGCCAGCAGCCTTGGATTTGGGGGCGGTGGAAAACTGTTTTTT
D: TRBD1; J: TRBJ1-1; V: TRBV19; size: NA; CDR3: CASSIWDSYTEAFF; DNA: TGTGCCAGTAGTATCTGGGACAGCTACACTGAAGCTTTCTTT
D: NA; J: TRBJ2-7; V: TRBV7-9; size: NA; CDR3: CASSLAPRSYEQYF; DNA: TGTGCCAGCAGCTTAGCGCCTAGATCCTACGAGCAGTACTTC
D: TRBD2; J: TRBJ2-7; V: TRBV10-2; size: NA; CDR3: CASRLPGLAEYEQYF; DNA: TGCGCCAGCAGATTACCGGGACTAGCGGAGTACGAGCAGTACTTC